The entry below describes one TCR beta chain. Its antigen is still unknown. This sample's time point: cycle 4 day 1 (C4D1), after more than 5 weeks of nivolumab. In every patient, relapse followed autologous stem cell transplantation, while exposure to brentuximab vedotin differed. This specimen belongs to a study of PD-1 blockade in classical Hodgkin lymphoma. Study results and caveats: The CD4+ diversity rise by C4D1 was clearest in complete responders.

The CDR3 runs to 16 residues. V was pared by 2 bases and J by 5 bases, with 12 bases of the junction left unmatched. Per germline, CDR1 SGHTA and CDR2 FQGNSA. TCRdb keeps only in-frame clones here, not all; method: immunoSEQ multiplex PCR. This table holds around 25,000 clones, 72% found once. This sequence joins TRBV7-2 and TRBJ2-7; 7 positions match TRBD1. Sequencing was performed on peripheral blood mononuclear cells (PBMCs), taken before the fourth cycle of nivolumab. This receptor was obtained from a human donor with classical Hodgkin lymphoma. This CDR3 reads CASSLSWQGVIDEQYF. The CDR3 region has the DNA TGTGCCAGCAGCTTAAGTTGGCAGGGGGTTATTGACGAGCAGTACTTC.